This TCR beta chain was identified during a study of blood T cell repertoires in COVID-19. Turning to the study itself: Donors in the United States, Italy and Spain gave samples during acute or convalescent COVID-19. Nucleic acid was either cDNA or gDNA, and it came from T cells, B-cell-depleted T cells, or PBMCs.

The CDR3 sequence is 15 residues long. Germline CDR1 SGDLS, CDR2 YYNGEE. The ends were cut back, 0 bases at V and 4 bases at J, with 13 bases in the middle. In the authors' workflow: Estimated nucleated cell counts came from reference gene primer amplification. Here immunoSEQ multiplex PCR was the method, and the copy in TCRdb shows in-frame clones only, minus some. V, J and clone size reflect that table, while D and trimming were determined from the DNA. The sample includes 75,000 to 90,000 clones, 90% of them seen just once. The specimen sequenced was peripheral blood. The genes are TRBV9 and TRBJ1-2; weak D call: TRBD1 (5 bases). The TCR was taken from a woman aged 45-65 years in a cohort sampled during active COVID-19. This chain's CDR3 is CASSVESGSSYGYTF. The CDR3 DNA reads TGTGCCAGCAGCGTAGAGTCAGGGTCGAGCTATGGCTACACCTTC.